These 6 T cell receptor beta chains were sequenced from one sample in a study of T cells in Graves' hyperthyroidism and ophthalmopathy. RNA transcripts yielded amplified TCR beta CDR3 regions. First-round RT-PCR of the TCR CDR3 relied on the HTBI primer set. Using its own MiXCR run on the multiplex PCR reads, TCRdb lists one record per CDR3 protein. The table has 500,000 to 650,000 distinct CDR3 sequences, 14% seen once. The sample taken for sequencing was blood. The source of these receptors is a woman aged 40 to 50 with Graves' hyperthyroidism.

The rearrangement links TRBV5-5 to TRBJ2-2, with D maybe TRBD1 (5 bases). V was pared by 0 bases and J by 6 bases, with 12 bases between. The V gene's germline CDR1 is SGHKS and CDR2 YYEKEE (reference sequence). The CDR3 runs to 15 residues. The CDR3 DNA is TGTGCCAGCAGCTTGGTGGTAGGGGCAGCCGGGGAGCTGTTTTTT. It translates to CASSLVVGAAGELFF.

Many counts were recorded for this clonotype. The gene calls are TRBV7-9 and TRBJ2-4; 7 nucleotides match TRBD1. The length of the CDR3 is 14 residues. J was trimmed by 6 bases and V by 5 bases; bases with no gene match: 7. CDR1 and CDR2 (germline): SEHNR, FQNEAQ (reference sequence). CDR3 sequence: CASSPDRTGNIQYF. Written as DNA, the CDR3 is TGTGCCAGCAGCCCCGATAGGACAGGAAACATTCAGTACTTC.

In this sample, this clonotype turned up many times. The chain has TRBV28 and TRBJ1-5; 7 bases align to TRBD1. The germline gives CDR1 MDHEN, CDR2 SYDVKM. Trimming at V came to 5 bases and at J to 7 bases, leaving 11 bases not matched to a gene. The CDR3 is 15 amino acids. CDR3 DNA: TGTGCCAGCAGTCCGGGGGGCAGGGGGGGGCAGCCCCAGCATTTT. It codes for CASSPGGRGGQPQHF.

This clonotype was seen at least ten times. J is TRBJ2-1 and V is TRBV3-1; 11 nucleotides match TRBD2. V was pared by 1 base and J by 5 bases, with 4 bases of the junction left unmatched. CDR3 length: 16 amino acids. Germline-derived CDR1 and CDR2 are LGHDT and YNNKEL (reference sequence). CDR3 nucleotides: TGTGCCAGCAGCCAAGTGGGACTAGCGGCCAACAATGAGCAGTTCTTC. Protein sequence: CASSQVGLAANNEQFF.

In this sample, this clonotype turned up many times. The V gene is TRBV14, the J gene TRBJ1-2; the D gene is possibly TRBD1 (6 bases). Germline CDR1 and CDR2: SGHDN and FVKESK. The CDR3 has 15 residues. The ends were cut back, 4 bases at V and 4 bases at J, with 16 bases in the middle. CDR3 in amino acids: CASSLGQQGSYGYTF. CDR3 DNA sequence: TGTGCCAGCAGCCTCGGACAGCAGGGGTCCTATGGCTACACCTTC. The entire variable domain, with the rest obtained from reference TRBV14 and TRBJ1-2, is as follows: EAGVTQFPSHSVIEKGQTVTLRCDPISGHDNLYWYRRVMGKEIKFLLHFVKESKQDESGMPNNRFLAERTGGTYSTLKVQPAELEDSGVYFCASSLGQQGSYGYTFGSGTRLTVV.

This clonotype was counted ten times or more. The chain is built from TRBV20-1 and TRBJ1-2, with 10 bases that match TRBD1. CDR3 length equals 18 residues. V lost 0 bases to trimming and J lost 5 bases; unmatched junction nucleotides: 15. The germline V gene encodes CDR1 DFQATT and CDR2 SNEGSKA (reference sequence). The CDR3: CSARDSGQGSRRGYGYTF. CDR3 nucleotide sequence: TGCAGTGCTAGAGATTCGGGACAGGGGTCCCGCCGAGGGTATGGCTACACCTTC.